The text below deals with one T cell receptor (beta chain). The antigen remains unidentified. The sample originates from a study of regulatory T cells in long-lasting Graves disease. According to the study, TCR beta libraries were built with iRepertoire HTBI primers and CDR3-region Arm-PCR. Each CDR3 protein is one row after TCRdb ran MiXCR on the multiplex PCR reads. The sample includes over 350,000 distinct CDR3 sequences, about a fifth seen only once; the top ten take around 20%. Per the germline V gene, CDR1 is MNHEY and CDR2 is SVGAGI. The CDR3 runs to 14 residues. V lost 0 bases and J lost 4, with 9 bases in between. The time point is: persistent/refractory GD, antithyroid drugs over 5 years with positive TRAb. Scientists built the TCR library using RNA that was extracted from PBMCs. Patients of an endocrinology department in Xi'an, China, were included. Study-wide results and caveats: Segments TRBV28, TRBJ1-2 and TRBJ2-5 showed preferential usage in persistent disease.

This TCR derives from a female donor with Graves disease. The source material was peripheral blood mononuclear cells (PBMCs), sampled when the disease was refractory, from a patient treated with antithyroid drugs. This rearrangement joins TRBV6-5 to TRBJ1-2; D unresolved. CDR3 coding DNA: TGTGCCAGCAGTTACTCCGCCCACGGCTATGGCTACACCTTC. It translates to CASSYSAHGYGYTF.